This T cell receptor (beta chain) was captured by sequencing in a study of blood T cell repertoires in COVID-19. Whole-study context: Sites in the United States, Italy and Spain provided acute and convalescent COVID-19 samples. Sources were T cells, B-cell-depleted T cells, or PBMCs; the material itself was cDNA or gDNA.

Original processing methods: Reference gene primer amplification gave nucleated cell count estimates. Sequenced by immunoSEQ multiplex PCR; TCRdb stores in-frame clones only, minus some. D and trimming were read from the DNA, whereas the V and J calls and clone size are those reported in that table. The table includes 51,000 or so clones, about 90% detected once. This TCR was sampled from a man of 80 years or more with acute or convalescent COVID-19. Sequencing was carried out using peripheral blood.

The chain's CDR3 is CATGRLAGGSETQYF. CDR3 in DNA: TGTGCCACCGGACGACTAGCGGGGGGTTCAGAGACCCAGTACTTC. The rearrangement joins TRBV6-5 to TRBJ2-5; 13 bases agree with TRBD2. Germline V CDR1 and CDR2: MNHEY, SVGAGI. The CDR3 covers 15 residues. The V segment lost 10 bases and the J segment 4 bases; nucleotides outside the gene matches: 9.